This passage covers 3 T cell receptor beta chains from one sample sequenced in a study of blood T cells in healthy people across ages. Primers used in a second PCR of roughly 6 to 11 cycles were a sample-barcoded 5' primer and a J-beta primer mix. TCRdb reprocessed the 5' RACE reads via MiXCR and lists one record per CDR3 protein. The table has about 650,000 distinct CDR3 sequences, about 30% seen once. Sequencing was performed on blood. Source of these receptors: an elderly woman in good health.

This clonotype turned up a few times. CDR3 amino acids: CASSPGGLRETQYF. CDR3 in DNA: TGCGCCAGCAGCCCGGGGGGGTTAAGGGAGACCCAGTACTTC. This chain joins TRBV5-1 and TRBJ2-5, with 8 bases fitting TRBD2. This CDR3 region has 14 residues. With V trimmed by 4 bases and J by 5 bases, 7 bases remained unmatched. Looked up from germline, CDR1 is SGHRS and CDR2 is YFSETQ.

This clonotype has ten or more counts. The genes are TRBV7-2 and TRBJ2-3; 10 nucleotides match TRBD2. The CDR3 is 18 amino acids. With 5 bases clipped from V and 1 base from J, the junction kept 12 bases outside the gene matches. Germline CDR1 is SGHTA and CDR2 is FQGNSA. CDR3 loop: CASSPSGGHVLGTDTQYF. DNA of the CDR3: TGTGCCAGCAGCCCTAGCGGGGGCCACGTCCTCGGCACAGATACGCAGTATTTT.

This clonotype showed up just a few times. The chain links TRBV11-3 to TRBJ2-1, with TRBD2 matching 8 bases. V shed 5 bases, J shed 9 bases, and the junction held 12 bases outside the gene matches. CDR3 size: 15 residues. Per germline, CDR1 SGHNT and CDR2 YENEEA. CDR3 loop: CASSTRGSGVGEQFF. The CDR3 DNA is TGTGCCAGCAGCACGAGAGGTAGCGGGGTGGGTGAGCAGTTCTTC.